This TCR beta chain is from a study of blood T cell repertoires in COVID-19. Overall study context: The United States, Italy and Spain were the sources of the acute and convalescent COVID-19 samples. T cells, B-cell-depleted T cells, or PBMCs supplied cDNA or gDNA.

TCRdb keeps only in-frame clones here, not all; method: immunoSEQ multiplex PCR. The sample records 150,000 to 200,000 clones, around four fifths being singletons. The sequencing input was peripheral blood. This TCR was sampled from a man aged 60 to 75 with COVID-19, enrolled during active disease.

DNA for the CDR3: TGTGCCAGCAGCCAAGATTACGGGGAAGCTTTCTTT. Translated, it gives CASSQDYGEAFF. V and J are TRBV4-2 and TRBJ1-1, with no clear D. Germline CDR1 LGHNA, CDR2 YNFKEQ. The CDR3 extends over 12 amino acids. V was pared by 0 bases and J by 8 bases, with 7 bases between.